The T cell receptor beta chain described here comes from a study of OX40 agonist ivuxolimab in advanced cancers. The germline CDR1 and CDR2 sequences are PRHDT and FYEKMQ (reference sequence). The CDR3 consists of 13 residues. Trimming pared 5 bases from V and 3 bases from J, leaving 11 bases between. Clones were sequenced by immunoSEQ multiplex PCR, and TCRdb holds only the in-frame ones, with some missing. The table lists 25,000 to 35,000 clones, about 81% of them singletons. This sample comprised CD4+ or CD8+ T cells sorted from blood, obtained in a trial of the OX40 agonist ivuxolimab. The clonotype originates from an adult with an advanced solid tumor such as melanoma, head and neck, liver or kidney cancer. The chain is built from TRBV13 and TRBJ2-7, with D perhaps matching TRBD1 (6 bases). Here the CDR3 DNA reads TGTGCCAGCAGCACCCAGGGGAGCTACGAGCAGTACTTC. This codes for CASSTQGSYEQYF. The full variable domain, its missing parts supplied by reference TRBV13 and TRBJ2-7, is AAGVIQSPRHLIKEKRETATLKCYPIPRHDTVYWYQQGPGQDPQFLISFYEKMQSDKGSIPDRFSAQQFSDYHSELNMSSLELGDSALYFCASSTQGSYEQYFGPGTRLTVT.